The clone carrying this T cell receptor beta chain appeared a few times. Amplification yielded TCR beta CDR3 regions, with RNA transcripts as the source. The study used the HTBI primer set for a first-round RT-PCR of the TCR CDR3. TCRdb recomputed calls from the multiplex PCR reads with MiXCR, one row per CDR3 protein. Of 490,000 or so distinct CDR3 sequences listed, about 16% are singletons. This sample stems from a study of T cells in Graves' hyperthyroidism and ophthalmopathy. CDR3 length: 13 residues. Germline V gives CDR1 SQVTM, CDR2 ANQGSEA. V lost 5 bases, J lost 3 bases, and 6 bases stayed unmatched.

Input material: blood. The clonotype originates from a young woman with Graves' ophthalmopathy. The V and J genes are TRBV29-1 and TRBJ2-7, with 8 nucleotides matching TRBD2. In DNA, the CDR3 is TGCAGCGTTCGGACTAGCAGAGACTACGAGCAGTACTTC. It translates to CSVRTSRDYEQYF.